These 27 T cell receptor beta chains came from one sample sequenced in a study of blood T cell repertoires in COVID-19. TCRdb's table, derived via immunoSEQ multiplex PCR, lists solely in-frame clones and lacks some. The table has approximately 300,000 clones, approximately 88% seen once. Sequencing was done on a sample of peripheral blood. The receptors come from a man aged 18 to 30 who had recovered from COVID-19.

The rearrangement links TRBV5-4 to TRBJ1-1; perhaps TRBD1 as D (6 bases). The V gene's germline CDR1 is SGHNT and CDR2 YYREEE (reference sequence). The CDR3 covers 15 residues. The V and J ends lost 5 bases and 5 bases respectively, with 19 bases between them. DNA for the CDR3: TGTGCCAGCAGGTACGGAGGGGGGGCGAAAACTGAAGCTTTCTTT. Protein product: CASRYGGGAKTEAFF.

This rearrangement joins TRBV7-3 to TRBJ2-1, with TRBD1 identical over 12 bases. Germline assignment: CDR1 SGHTA and CDR2 FQGTGA. With 5 bases clipped from V and 9 bases from J, the junction kept 2 bases outside the gene matches. This CDR3 spans 13 amino acids. This chain's CDR3 is CASSRDRGLEQFF. In DNA, the CDR3 is TGTGCCAGCAGCCGGGACAGGGGGCTTGAGCAGTTCTTC.

The CDR3 sequence: CSAGERDIQYF. In DNA form, the CDR3 reads TGCAGCGCTGGGGAGAGAGACATTCAGTACTTC. V usage is TRBV29-1 and J usage is TRBJ2-4; weak D call: TRBD2 (5 bases). CDR1 and CDR2 from the germline V gene are SQVTM and ANQGSEA. The germline V and J ends were trimmed by 7 bases and 8 bases, with 12 bases remaining between them. CDR3 length: 11 residues.

The DNA for the CDR3 is TGCAGTGCTAGTCCGGGACAGGGGGCGCAGGGCTACACCTTC. As protein: CSASPGQGAQGYTF. The genes are TRBV20-1 and TRBJ1-2; 12 bases are shared with TRBD1. This CDR3 is built from 14 residues. The V segment lost 3 bases and the J segment 8 bases; nucleotides outside the gene matches: 7. Per the germline V gene, CDR1 is DFQATT and CDR2 is SNEGSKA (reference sequence).

The V gene is TRBV3-1 (or the pseudogene TRBV3-2), the J gene TRBJ1-1, with D possibly matching TRBD1 (5 bases). Germline V gene sequence: CDR1 LGHDT, CDR2 YNNKEL (reference sequence). CDR3 length equals 15 residues. Trimming stripped 4 bases from V and 1 base from J, with 13 bases between. The CDR3 DNA is TGTGCCAGCAGCCCCAGGGTTCTCGGGAACACTGAAGCTTTCTTT. As protein: CASSPRVLGNTEAFF.

The chain employs TRBV2 and TRBJ1-4; the match to TRBD1 covers 7 bases. The CDR3 totals 14 residues. CDR1 SNHLY and CDR2 FYNNEI come from the germline V gene. The trim removed 5 bases at V and 4 bases at J, leaving 4 bases unmatched. CDR3 loop: CASSFRQGNEKLFF. The CDR3 DNA reads TGTGCCAGCAGTTTTCGACAGGGTAATGAAAAACTGTTTTTT.

The gene calls are TRBV20-1 and TRBJ1-1; D is uncertain. CDR3 length: 11 amino acids. Germline V gene lookup returns CDR1 DFQATT and CDR2 SNEGSKA (reference sequence). Trimming left V 4 bases short and J 7 bases short, with 10 bases between. The CDR3 DNA follows: TGCAGTGCTAAAGAACAGATTGAAGCTTTCTTT. Amino acids: CSAKEQIEAFF.

The rearrangement links TRBV30 to TRBJ1-1; 7 nucleotides align to TRBD1. V lost 4 bases to trimming and J lost 7 bases; unmatched junction nucleotides: 12. CDR3 length equals 14 residues. Germline V gene lookup returns CDR1 GTSNPN and CDR2 SVGIG (reference sequence). Here the CDR3 reads CAWTPTGMIGEAFF. In nucleotides, the CDR3 is TGTGCCTGGACTCCGACAGGGATGATTGGTGAAGCTTTCTTT. Together with reference TRBV30 and TRBJ1-1, the CDR3 gives the full variable domain: SQTIHQWPATLVQPVGSPLSLECTVEGTSNPNLYWYRQAAGRGLQLLFYSVGIGQISSEVPQNLSASRPQDRQFILSSKKLLLSDSGFYLCAWTPTGMIGEAFFGQGTRLTVV.

This clone is a singleton in its sample. The genes are TRBV20-1 and TRBJ2-7; the D is unclear. The CDR3 contains 11 residues. Germline V lookup: CDR1 DFQATT, CDR2 SNEGSKA (reference sequence). V gave up 7 bases and J gave up 3 bases, with 10 bases separating them. The CDR3 region has the DNA TGCAGTGGAAGACTCGACTACGAGCAGTACTTC. Amino acid sequence: CSGRLDYEQYF.

V usage is TRBV9 and J usage is TRBJ2-7; 10 positions agree with TRBD2. The CDR3 sequence is 16 residues long. Germline CDR1 SGDLS, CDR2 YYNGEE. V trimming: 3 bases; J trimming: 2 bases; junction bases outside the gene matches: 8. This CDR3 is CASSESSGGDTYEQYF. The CDR3 bases are TGTGCCAGCAGCGAATCGAGCGGGGGGGATACCTACGAGCAGTACTTC. Supplemented by reference TRBV9 and TRBJ2-7, the full variable domain reads DSGVTQTPKHLITATGQRVTLRCSPRSGDLSVYWYQQSLDQGLQFLIQYYNGEERAKGNILERFSAQQFPDLHSELNLSSLELGDSALYFCASSESSGGDTYEQYFGPGTRLTVT.

The chain joins TRBV7-2 to TRBJ2-3; D gene uncertain. Per germline, CDR1 SGHTA and CDR2 FQGNSA. The V and J ends lost 4 bases and 3 bases respectively, with 11 bases between them. This CDR3 has 14 amino acids. CDR3 coding DNA: TGTGCCAGCAGCTCGGGTTTCCAGACAGATACGCAGTATTTT. It specifies CASSSGFQTDTQYF.

This clone occurred once. This chain uses TRBV2 with TRBJ2-7; 11 bases line up with TRBD2. The V segment lost 6 bases and the J segment 7 bases; nucleotides outside the gene matches: 14. Germline V gene lookup returns CDR1 SNHLY and CDR2 FYNNEI. CDR3 length: 16 amino acids. CDR3 sequence (DNA): TGTGCCAGCAGAGATTACCTTAGCGGGGGGGCCGGTGAGCAGTACTTC. Translating gives CASRDYLSGGAGEQYF.

The rearrangement joins TRBV2 to TRBJ1-4; D is undetermined. This CDR3 contains 13 residues. Trimming removed 7 bases at V and 7 bases at J, with 13 bases between. Germline-derived CDR1 and CDR2 are SNHLY and FYNNEI. For the CDR3, the DNA is TGTGCCAGCAAGGAAGGTTGGAGTGAAAAACTGTTTTTT. Protein sequence: CASKEGWSEKLFF. Full variable domain (rest looked up from reference TRBV2 and TRBJ1-4): EPEVTQTPSHQVTQMGQEVILRCVPISNHLYFYWYRQILGQKVEFLVSFYNNEISEKSEIFDDQFSVERPDGSNFTLKIRSTKLEDSAMYFCASKEGWSEKLFFGSGTQLSVL.

The rearrangement uses TRBV7-3 and TRBJ2-6; 9 nucleotides line up with TRBD1. Per germline, CDR1 SGHTA and CDR2 FQGTGA. Trimming removed 9 bases from V and 1 base from J; junction bases left unmatched: 7. The CDR3 runs to 16 residues. CDR3 sequence reads: CASRTGTGSGANVLTF. Here the CDR3 DNA reads TGTGCCAGTAGAACGGGGACAGGGTCTGGGGCCAACGTCCTGACTTTC.

V and J are TRBV2 and TRBJ1-1; D not resolved. Germline CDR1 SNHLY, CDR2 FYNNEI. This CDR3 is 14 amino acids long. Deletions cut 0 bases from V and 1 base from J, with 6 bases between. CDR3 sequence (DNA): TGTGCCAGCAGTGAAGCGCCAGGGAACACTGAAGCTTTCTTT. As protein: CASSEAPGNTEAFF.

The chain couples TRBV6-1 to TRBJ2-5; D might be TRBD1 (5 bases). The CDR3 loop spans 16 amino acids. Per the germline V gene, CDR1 is MNHNS and CDR2 is SASEGT. With 4 bases removed from V and 5 bases from J, the gap between germline ends came to 20 bases. The CDR3 DNA sequence: TGTGCCAGCAGTGCCCAGACAGCCTACAACGGGGAGACCCAGTACTTC. Amino acids: CASSAQTAYNGETQYF.

The chain links TRBV7-2 to TRBJ1-1; TRBD1 matches 9 bases. The CDR3 length is 14 residues. V shed 4 bases, J shed 5 bases, and the junction held 5 bases outside the gene matches. CDR1 is SGHTA, CDR2 FQGNSA, per germline. In nucleotides, the CDR3 is TGTGCCAGCAGCTCCCAAGGGACAGGGACTGAAGCTTTCTTT. Protein sequence: CASSSQGTGTEAFF.

This clone was seen just once. The gene calls are TRBV20-1 and TRBJ2-1; D is unresolved. The CDR3 is 10 residues long. Germline V gene sequence: CDR1 DFQATT, CDR2 SNEGSKA (reference sequence). V was trimmed by 3 bases and J by 6 bases, leaving 3 bases between them. CDR3 amino acids: CSASFNEQFF. CDR3 nucleotide sequence: TGCAGTGCTAGCTTCAATGAGCAGTTCTTC.

The chain couples TRBV2 to TRBJ1-5; D perhaps matches TRBD1 (5 bases). The CDR3 loop spans 15 amino acids. Germline V lookup: CDR1 SNHLY, CDR2 FYNNEI. V was clipped by 4 bases and J by 2 bases, with 12 bases between them. The CDR3 spells CASSVEGVGNQPQHF. The CDR3 region has the DNA TGTGCCAGCAGTGTTGAAGGGGTCGGCAATCAGCCCCAGCATTTT. Drawing the rest from reference TRBV2 and TRBJ1-5, the complete variable domain is EPEVTQTPSHQVTQMGQEVILRCVPISNHLYFYWYRQILGQKVEFLVSFYNNEISEKSEIFDDQFSVERPDGSNFTLKIRSTKLEDSAMYFCASSVEGVGNQPQHFGDGTRLSIL.

The V call is TRBV7-9, the J call TRBJ2-3, with D unclear. CDR1 and CDR2 from the germline V gene are SEHNR and FQNEAQ (reference sequence). Between the trimmed V and J ends, which lost 3 bases and 6 bases, there was a span of 7 bases. This CDR3 is built from 12 residues. For the CDR3, the DNA is TGTGCCAGCAGCTTTACGGAGGATACGCAGTATTTT. Encoded protein: CASSFTEDTQYF.

The rearrangement uses TRBV9 and TRBJ1-1; the match to TRBD1 covers 7 bases. J was trimmed by 4 bases and V by 4 bases; bases with no gene match: 22. Germline assignment: CDR1 SGDLS and CDR2 YYNGEE. This CDR3 comprises 19 residues. The CDR3 DNA is TGTGCCAGCAGCCCAGGGGGGTGGGGGGCGCAAGGAGAGTTCACTGAAGCTTTCTTT. It encodes CASSPGGWGAQGEFTEAFF. The full variable domain, completed using reference TRBV9 and TRBJ1-1, is DSGVTQTPKHLITATGQRVTLRCSPRSGDLSVYWYQQSLDQGLQFLIQYYNGEERAKGNILERFSAQQFPDLHSELNLSSLELGDSALYFCASSPGGWGAQGEFTEAFFGQGTRLTVV.

V gene TRBV2 combines with J gene TRBJ2-1; 12 nucleotides agree with TRBD1. Germline loops: CDR1 SNHLY, CDR2 FYNNEI. This CDR3 has 16 residues. CDR3 DNA: TGTGCGCAACTGATCTCCGGGACAGGGGGCCACAATGAGCAGTTCTTC. Its protein product is CAQLISGTGGHNEQFF.

The genes are TRBV11-1 and TRBJ1-1; 7 bases map to TRBD1. With V trimmed by 3 bases and J by 1 base, 2 bases remained unmatched. The germline V gene encodes CDR1 SGHAT and CDR2 FQDESV (reference sequence). The CDR3 totals 14 residues. The CDR3 region has the DNA TGTGCCAGCAGCTTTGGACAGGCGAACACTGAAGCTTTCTTT. Protein product: CASSFGQANTEAFF. Drawing the rest from reference TRBV11-1 and TRBJ1-1, the complete variable domain is EAEVAQSPRYKITEKSQAVAFWCDPISGHATLYWYRQILGQGPELLVQFQDESVVDDSQLPKDRFSAERLKGVDSTLKIQPAELGDSAMYLCASSFGQANTEAFFGQGTRLTVV.

This clone was seen only once. The V gene is TRBV19, the J gene TRBJ1-2; D not certain. The CDR3 extends over 14 amino acids. Per the germline V gene, CDR1 is LNHDA and CDR2 is SQIVND (reference sequence). V dropped 3 bases and J dropped 2 bases, with 10 bases sitting between them. CDR3 amino acids: CASSILTRNYGYTF. The CDR3 region has the DNA TGTGCCAGTAGTATCCTGACACGCAACTATGGCTACACCTTC.

The rearrangement joins TRBV19 to TRBJ2-6, with a weak D call TRBD1 (5 bases). The CDR3 consists of 16 residues. Germline values: CDR1 LNHDA, CDR2 SQIVND (reference sequence). The V end was cut by 6 bases, the J end by 4 bases, with 16 bases between. This chain's CDR3 is CASSARARVGANVLTF. DNA for the CDR3: TGTGCCAGTAGCGCCCGGGCCAGGGTCGGGGCCAACGTCCTGACTTTC.

V gene TRBV30 combines with J gene TRBJ1-1; possible D gene TRBD1, 5 bases. The CDR3 has 12 amino acids. In germline, CDR1 is GTSNPN, CDR2 SVGIG (reference sequence). In nucleotides, the CDR3 is TGTGGGGGTGGGAGACGGGGGGCTGAAGCTTTCTTT. It encodes CGGGRRGAEAFF.

This chain links TRBV4-1 with TRBJ2-1; 7 bases agree with TRBD2. Germline CDR1 is MGHRA and CDR2 is YSYEKL. Trimming took 0 bases from V and 8 from J; bases not matched to a gene: 10. CDR3 size: 16 residues. The CDR3 loop is CASSQEDREASYEQFF. CDR3 coding DNA: TGCGCCAGCAGCCAAGAGGATCGGGAGGCCTCCTATGAGCAGTTCTTC.